The present T cell receptor (beta chain) was sequenced within a study of post-analysis software for immune sequencing data. A remark on this clonotype: Its antigen is not identified.

V dropped 6 bases and J dropped 11; count of bases not matched to a gene: 12. Germline assignment: CDR1 MNHEY and CDR2 SVGAGI. The CDR3 is 14 residues long. Study-wide points: Roughly 5 TRBV segments (TRBV5-6, TRBV5-1 and TRBV20-1 among them) occurred more frequently in patients than in controls.

TCR beta cDNA libraries included unique molecular identifiers. TCRdb processed the PCR reads anew with MiXCR; each CDR3 protein has one entry. The sample has 700,000 to 900,000 distinct CDR3 sequences; 46% are singletons. The chain employs TRBV6-5 and TRBJ2-5; 10 bases align to TRBD2. This sequence was found in a girl aged 5-17 years with multiple sclerosis. The sequenced sample was blood. CDR3: CASSPNIGLAEQYF. CDR3 DNA sequence: TGTGCCAGCAGCCCCAATATAGGACTAGCGGAGCAGTACTTC.